A selection of T cell receptor beta chains follows, all from one sample in a study of radiotherapy plus CTLA-4 blockade in lung cancer. The method was immunoSEQ multiplex PCR; TCRdb's version includes in-frame clones alone and lacks a portion of them. In the table there are 100,000 or so clones, over 80% of which are singletons. Here the sequenced sample was peripheral blood, taken from a patient treated with radiotherapy plus ipilimumab. Receptor source: a human donor with non-small cell lung cancer that progressed on radiotherapy plus ipilimumab. CDR3s include the opening cysteine and the closing phenylalanine or tryptophan. The D gene is left open where the match is weak. Expanded clones are given a class, and other clones once, few, many or no size at all.

>TRBV30|TRBJ2-7|few|.
TGTGCCTGGAGTGTACTATATGGCCGAGACACGGCCTACGAGCAGTACTTC
CAWSVLYGRDTAYEQYF
>TRBV15|TRBJ2-3|.|.
TGTGCCACCAGCAGGTCCCCCACAGATACGCAGTATTTT
CATSRSPTDTQYF
>TRBV5-6|TRBJ1-4|.|TRBD1
TGTGCCAGCAGCTTGTTTTTTACAGGGGGCGTTGGAGAAAAACTGTTTTTT
CASSLFFTGGVGEKLFF
>TRBV5-6|TRBJ2-7|.|TRBD1
TGTGCCAGCAGCTTGTCGTGGACAGGGGTACCCTACGAGCAGTACTTC
CASSLSWTGVPYEQYF
>TRBV28|TRBJ1-6|.|.
TGTGCCAGCAGTTTGGAGGGGGGTTCACCCCTCCACTTT
CASSLEGGSPLHF
>TRBV4-3|TRBJ2-4|.|TRBD1
TGCGCCAGCAGCCAAGGACAGGGGGCACACATTCAGTACTTC
CASSQGQGAHIQYF
>TRBV10-3|TRBJ1-2|.|.
TGTGCCGGCGGGACGGATTATGGCTACACCTTC
CAGGTDYGYTF
>TRBV11-2|TRBJ2-2|once|.
TGTGCCAGCAGCTTACTAGCGACAAACACCGGGGAGCTGTTTTTT
CASSLLATNTGELFF
>TRBV14|TRBJ2-3|.|TRBD2
TGTGCCAGCAGCCCACTCCTGGGCGGGGGGGGCACAGATACGCAGTATTTT
CASSPLLGGGGTDTQYF
>TRBV6-1|TRBJ1-2|.|.
TGTGCCAGTGAAGCTACAGTTTATGGCTACACCTTC
CASEATVYGYTF
>TRBV28|TRBJ1-1|.|.
TGTGCCAGCACCCATAGTGGGGGCTCTGAAGCTTTCTTT
CASTHSGGSEAFF
>TRBV10-3|TRBJ2-1|.|.
TGTGCCATCAGTGAGGGAACAGGATACAATGAGCAGTTCTTC
CAISEGTGYNEQFF
>TRBV5-4|TRBJ2-3|.|.
TGTGCCAGCAGCTTGGCCCAGGGGAACTCAGATACGCAGTATTTT
CASSLAQGNSDTQYF
>TRBV6-4|TRBJ1-2|few|.
TGTGCCAGCAGTGAGACAGCTAACTATGGCTACACCTTC
CASSETANYGYTF
>TRBV3-2|TRBJ2-5|.|.
TGTGCCAGCAGCTACGATCGGTACTTC
CASSYDRYF
>TRBV2|TRBJ1-5|.|TRBD1
TGTGCCAGCACCGGCCTTGGACAGGGCAGTCAGCCCCAGCATTTT
CASTGLGQGSQPQHF
>TRBV18|TRBJ2-3|.|TRBD2
TGTGCCAGCTCCCCGACTAGCGGGGCAGATACGCAGTATTTT
CASSPTSGADTQYF
>TRBV5-1|TRBJ2-1|.|TRBD2
TGCGCCAGCAGCTTGGTAGGGACTAGCGGGGATGAGCAGTTCTTC
CASSLVGTSGDEQFF
>TRBV7-2|TRBJ2-7|.|.
TGTGCCAGCAGCGAGGGAGCCCCACCGATTTACGAGCAGTACTTC
CASSEGAPPIYEQYF
>TRBV29-1|TRBJ1-5|.|.
TGCACCGTCGGGGATGGGCGGGATCAGCCCCAGCATTTT
CTVGDGRDQPQHF
>TRBV30|TRBJ1-1|.|.
TGTGCCTGGAGTGTACGGGCAGCCACTGAAGCTTTCTTT
CAWSVRAATEAFF
>TRBV7-9|TRBJ1-1|.|.
TGTGCCAGCAGCTTACGGGGGATGAACACTGAAGCTTTCTTT
CASSLRGMNTEAFF
>TRBV7-6|TRBJ2-1|.|TRBD2
TGTGCCAGCAGCGGGGGACTAGCGGGATACAATGAGCAGTTCTTC
CASSGGLAGYNEQFF
>TRBV18|TRBJ2-3|.|TRBD1
TGTGCCAGCTCACCGGGACAGGGGTATTGGACAGATACGCAGTATTTT
CASSPGQGYWTDTQYF
>TRBV5-5|TRBJ1-2|few|.
TGTGCCAGCAGCTCCGACAATCGATGGGGCTACACCTTC
CASSSDNRWGYTF
>TRBV6-6|TRBJ2-7|.|TRBD1
TGTGCCAGCACCCTCACCGGGACAGCGCCCTACGAGCAGTACTTC
CASTLTGTAPYEQYF
>TRBV11-3|TRBJ1-1|.|.
TGTGCCAGCAGCTTAGAGGAAAACACTGAAGCTTTCTTT
CASSLEENTEAFF
>TRBV1|TRBJ1-1|.|.
TGCACCAGCAGCCAAGATTGCGGGGTTTGGCAGCGGGGGGCTTTCTTT
CTSSQDCGVWQRGAFF
>TRBV13|TRBJ2-5|.|TRBD2
TGTGCCAGCAGCTTAGAAACGGGCGGGAGCGGATGGGAGACCCAGTACTTC
CASSLETGGSGWETQYF
>TRBV28|TRBJ1-6|few|.
TGTGCCAGCAGCGGACCCTCCTCCTATAATTCACCCCTCCACTTT
CASSGPSSYNSPLHF
>TRBV5-4|TRBJ2-2|.|TRBD1
TGTGCCAGCAGCTCTCGACAGGGGCCCGCAACCACCGGGGAGCTGTTTTTT
CASSSRQGPATTGELFF
>TRBV4-1|TRBJ1-3|.|TRBD1
TGCGCCAGCAGCCAGATGGACAGGGGGCTCGGAGGAAACACCATATATTTT
CASSQMDRGLGGNTIYF
>TRBV27|TRBJ2-6|.|.
TGTGCCAGCAGACAAAGACAGACACTAAATGCTGGGGCCAACGTCCTGACTTTC
CASRQRQTLNAGANVLTF
>TRBV6-5|TRBJ1-5|once|TRBD1
TGTGCCAGCAGCGCAGGGACAGCAAATCAGCCCCAGCATTTT
CASSAGTANQPQHF
>TRBV30|TRBJ2-5|.|.
TGTGCCTGGAGTAAGGGGGAGCGAGAGACCCAGTACTTC
CAWSKGERETQYF
>TRBV5-1|TRBJ1-1|once|.
TGCGCCAGCAGCTCACGTTGGGGCTTAGGTACCCTGAACACTGAAGCTTTCTTT
CASSSRWGLGTLNTEAFF
>TRBV9|TRBJ2-4|.|.
TGTGCCAGCAGCGTAGGAGGGACGCAAAACATTCAGTACTTC
CASSVGGTQNIQYF
>TRBV9|TRBJ2-2|.|.
TGTGCCAGCAGCGTAGCAGCTGCGGGGAGTGGTACCGGGGAGCTGTTTTTT
CASSVAAAGSGTGELFF
>TRBV25-1|TRBJ2-5|.|TRBD1
TGTGCCAGCAGTGAGGGACAGTCGTACCAAGAGACCCAGTACTTC
CASSEGQSYQETQYF
>TRBV7-2|TRBJ2-7|.|TRBD2
TGTGCCAGCAGCTTCTCTAGCGGGAGGGTCGAGCAGTACTTC
CASSFSSGRVEQYF
>TRBV10-3|TRBJ2-1|.|.
TGTGCCATCAGTGATTATGCGACAGGAGAAGCCCGGGCGGGGGTCTTC
CAISDYATGEARAGVF